This record looks at one T cell receptor (beta chain) sequence and its context. Authors' data handling: By means of reference gene primer amplification, nucleated cell counts were estimated. Method: immunoSEQ multiplex PCR; TCRdb's copy keeps in-frame clones and lacks some. D and trimming were read from the DNA, whereas the V and J calls and clone size are those reported in that table. The profile covers approximately 340,000 clones, with around 83% appearing a single time and roughly 3% taken by the ten largest. The data were obtained in a study of blood T cell repertoires in COVID-19. Study-wide background: Samples of COVID-19 (acute and convalescent) were obtained from the United States, Italy and Spain. PBMCs, B-cell-depleted T cells, or T cells provided the cDNA or gDNA that made up the material.

Germline lookup yields CDR1 SNHLY and CDR2 FYNNEI. V lost 7 bases, J lost 3 bases, and 10 bases lay in between. The CDR3 runs to 13 residues. Sequenced sample: peripheral blood. The J gene is TRBJ1-3, the V gene TRBV2; D uncertain. The TCR was taken from a young man with active or convalescent COVID-19. Here the CDR3 DNA reads TGTGCCAGCATGGGCCCGCTTGGAAACACCATATATTTT. Protein sequence: CASMGPLGNTIYF.